This entry lists 8 T cell receptor beta chains sequenced from one sample in a study of tumor and adjacent non-tumor tissue in lung cancer. The template was RNA from unsorted bulk tissue. The normal lung tissue was taken more than 3 cm from the tumor edge. A modified ARM-PCR protocol with three rounds of nested PCR amplified TCRbeta. Each CDR3 protein is one row after TCRdb ran MiXCR on the multiplex PCR reads. The profile shows some 80,000 distinct CDR3 sequences, about 80% of them singletons. Sequencing was performed on distant non-tumor lung tissue. These receptors originate from a man between 65 and 85 years old with non-small cell lung cancer.

This clonotype has a count of ten or more. In nucleotides, the CDR3 is TGTGCCAGCAGTGAAGATCGGGGAATCTACGAGCAGTACTTC. Translation: CASSEDRGIYEQYF. The genes are TRBV6-1 and TRBJ2-7; D possibly corresponds to TRBD2 (5 bases). The ends were cut back, 1 base at V and 3 bases at J, with 10 bases in the middle. This CDR3 is 14 amino acids long. Germline CDR1 and CDR2: MNHNS and SASEGT.

Concerning this clonotype: The junction differs from germline at one of its ends, possibly a read error. The chain combines TRBV6-2 or TRBV6-3 with TRBJ1-5, with D unclear. Germline CDR1 reads MNHEY; CDR2 reads SVGEGT. There are 12 residues in the CDR3. This CDR3 is CASRYQTLPQHF. CDR3 nucleotide sequence: TGTGCAAGCAGATATCAGACCCTGCCCCAGCATTTT.

This clonotype appeared once. This may be a read error: a much more frequent sequence differs by one nucleotide. This chain uses TRBV11-2 with TRBJ2-5, with 7 nucleotides matching TRBD2. The CDR3 extends over 15 amino acids. Germline V gene data show CDR1 as SGHAT and CDR2 as FQNNGV. CDR3 residues: CARSSRDYSQETQYF. DNA for the CDR3: TGTGCCAGAAGCTCCAGGGACTACAGCCAAGAGACCCAGTACTTC.

In regard to this clonotype: A much larger clone lies one base from this, so it may be a read error. No conserved phenylalanine or tryptophan is present at the end of the CDR3, so a read error is the likely explanation. The chain joins TRBV12-3 or TRBV12-4 to TRBJ2-7; D gene unclear. The CDR3 spans 12 residues. Trimming took off 3 bases at V and 7 bases at J, with 10 bases between the two ends. CDR3 DNA sequence: TGTGCCAGCAGTTTTTTCAGACGGGAGCAGTACATC. It codes for CASSFFRREQYI.

On this clonotype itself: One end of the junction does not line up with germline, which may come from a read error. The chain combines TRBV4-3 with TRBJ2-3; the D is unclear. The J call is uncertain, as TRBJ1-5 better fits the DNA end. Germline CDR1 LGHNA, CDR2 YSLEER. There are 17 residues in the CDR3. The CDR3 loop is CAGSQDGPIGRTDTQHF. DNA of the CDR3: TGCGCCGGCAGTCAAGATGGGCCTATCGGGAGAACAGATACGCAGCATTTT.

Comments on this clonotype: The junction departs from the called germline gene at one end, perhaps through a read error. This sequence joins TRBV6-1 and TRBJ2-7; 7 positions agree with TRBD1. Germline V gives CDR1 MNHNS, CDR2 SASEGT. The CDR3 totals 14 residues. The CDR3 nucleotides read TGTGCCAGCACTGAAGGTAGGGGGCCCTACGAGCAGTACTTC. It specifies CASTEGRGPYEQYF.

V usage is TRBV6-6 and J usage is TRBJ1-6; 8 nucleotides align to TRBD1. Trimming at V came to 6 bases and at J to 9 bases, leaving 16 bases not matched to a gene. Germline lookup yields CDR1 MNHNY and CDR2 SVGAGI (reference sequence). The length of the CDR3 is 17 residues. The CDR3: CASRNEYRTGTGSPLHF. The CDR3 coding sequence is TGTGCCAGCAGAAATGAATACAGAACAGGGACAGGTTCACCCCTCCACTTT.

Note on this clonotype: A single base separates this from a much larger clone, so it may be a read error. The rearrangement uses TRBV6-1 and TRBJ2-1; 8 positions match TRBD2. The CDR3 covers 15 residues. Germline-derived CDR1 and CDR2 are MNHNS and SASEGT. CDR3 amino acids: CVSSSGTRAYNEQFF. The CDR3 region has the DNA TGTGTCAGCAGCTCCGGGACTAGGGCTTACAATGAGCAGTTCTTC.